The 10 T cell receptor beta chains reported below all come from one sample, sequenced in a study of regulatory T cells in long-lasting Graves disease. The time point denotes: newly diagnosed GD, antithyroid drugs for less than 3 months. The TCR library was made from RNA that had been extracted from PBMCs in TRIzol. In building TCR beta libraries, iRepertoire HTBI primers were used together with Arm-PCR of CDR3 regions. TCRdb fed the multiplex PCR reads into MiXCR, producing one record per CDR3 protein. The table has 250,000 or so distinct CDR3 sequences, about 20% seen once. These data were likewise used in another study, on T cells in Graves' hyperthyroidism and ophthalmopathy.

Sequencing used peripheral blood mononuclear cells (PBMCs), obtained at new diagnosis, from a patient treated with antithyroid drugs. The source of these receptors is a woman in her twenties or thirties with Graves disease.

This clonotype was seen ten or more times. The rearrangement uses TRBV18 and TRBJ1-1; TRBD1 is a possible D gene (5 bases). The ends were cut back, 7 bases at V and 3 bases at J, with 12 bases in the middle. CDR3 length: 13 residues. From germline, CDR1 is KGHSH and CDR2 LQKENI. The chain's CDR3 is CASFPGGDTEAFF. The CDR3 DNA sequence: TGTGCCAGCTTCCCGGGGGGAGACACTGAAGCTTTCTTT.

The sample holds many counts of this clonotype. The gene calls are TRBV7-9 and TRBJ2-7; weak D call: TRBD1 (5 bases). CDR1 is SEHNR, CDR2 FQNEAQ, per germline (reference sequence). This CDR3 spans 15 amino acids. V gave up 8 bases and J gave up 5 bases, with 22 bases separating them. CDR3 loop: CASVRRGTNDDEQYF. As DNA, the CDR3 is TGTGCCAGCGTACGTAGGGGTACTAATGATGACGAGCAGTACTTC.

CDR3 amino acids: CASSVMTSGDQETQYF. DNA of the CDR3: TGCGCCAGCAGTGTCATGACTAGCGGGGACCAAGAGACCCAGTACTTC. The chain employs TRBV10-1 and TRBJ2-5, with TRBD2 matching over 11 bases. The germline CDR1 and CDR2 sequences are WNHNN and SYGVQD (reference sequence). This CDR3 is 16 amino acids long. V shed 4 bases, J shed 0 bases, and the junction held 4 bases outside the gene matches.

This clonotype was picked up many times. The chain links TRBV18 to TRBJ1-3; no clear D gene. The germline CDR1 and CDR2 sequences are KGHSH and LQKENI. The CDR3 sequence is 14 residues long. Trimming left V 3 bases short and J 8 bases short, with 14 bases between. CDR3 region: CASSPPSQRDTIYF. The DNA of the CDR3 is TGTGCCAGCTCACCGCCTAGCCAAAGAGACACCATATATTTT. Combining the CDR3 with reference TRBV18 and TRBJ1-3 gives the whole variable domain NAGVMQNPRHLVRRRGQEARLRCSPMKGHSHVYWYRQLPEEGLKFMVYLQKENIIDESGMPKERFSAEFPKEGPSILRIQQVVRGDSAAYFCASSPPSQRDTIYFGEGSWLTVV.

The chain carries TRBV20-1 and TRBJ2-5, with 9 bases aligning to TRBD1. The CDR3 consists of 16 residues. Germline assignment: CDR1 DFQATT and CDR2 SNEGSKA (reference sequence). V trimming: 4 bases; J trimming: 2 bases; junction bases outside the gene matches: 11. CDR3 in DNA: TGCAGTGCTACCGAGACAGGGGGTTTTTGGCAAGAGACCCAGTACTTC. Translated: CSATETGGFWQETQYF.

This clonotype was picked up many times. Here the CDR3 DNA reads TGTGCCATCAGTGGCGTCAGCTCCTACAATGAGCAGTTCTTC. Translating gives CAISGVSSYNEQFF. The rearrangement links TRBV10-3 to TRBJ2-1; D is undetermined. The V end was cut by 4 bases, the J end by 0 bases, with 7 bases between. This CDR3 comprises 14 residues. CDR1 is ENHRY, CDR2 SYGVKD, per germline.

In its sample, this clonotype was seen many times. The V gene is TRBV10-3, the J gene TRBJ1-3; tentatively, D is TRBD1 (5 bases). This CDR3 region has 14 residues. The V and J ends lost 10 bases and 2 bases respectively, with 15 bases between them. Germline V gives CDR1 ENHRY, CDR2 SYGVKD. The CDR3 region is CASTFGDAGNTIYF. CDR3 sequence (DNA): TGTGCCAGTACCTTTGGGGACGCTGGAAACACCATATATTTT.

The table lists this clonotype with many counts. The CDR3: CASSAGTSGPGAPEQYF. Here the CDR3 DNA reads TGTGCCAGCAGCGCCGGGACTAGCGGTCCTGGGGCTCCCGAGCAGTACTTC. V and J are TRBV4-2 and TRBJ2-7; 11 bases match TRBD2. V shed 5 bases and J 6 bases; nucleotides not matched to a gene: 15. CDR3 size: 17 residues. The germline V gene has CDR1 LGHNA and CDR2 YNFKEQ.

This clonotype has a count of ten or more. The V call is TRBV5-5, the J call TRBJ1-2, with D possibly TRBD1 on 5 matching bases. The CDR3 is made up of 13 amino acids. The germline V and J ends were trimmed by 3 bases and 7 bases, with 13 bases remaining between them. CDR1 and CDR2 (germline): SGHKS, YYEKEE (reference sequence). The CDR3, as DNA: TGTGCCAGCAGCTCCCGGGGCTTTGGTGGCTACACCTTC. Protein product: CASSSRGFGGYTF. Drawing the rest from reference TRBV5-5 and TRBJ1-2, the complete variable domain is DAGVTQSPTHLIKTRGQQVTLRCSPISGHKSVSWYQQVLGQGPQFIFQYYEKEERGRGNFPDRFSARQFPNYSSELNVNALLLGDSALYLCASSSRGFGGYTFGSGTRLTVV.

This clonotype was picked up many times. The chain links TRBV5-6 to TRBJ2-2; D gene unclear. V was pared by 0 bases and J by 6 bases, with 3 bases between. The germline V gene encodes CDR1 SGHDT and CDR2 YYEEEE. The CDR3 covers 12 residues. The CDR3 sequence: CASSLAPGELFF. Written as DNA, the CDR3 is TGTGCCAGCAGCTTGGCCCCCGGGGAGCTGTTTTTT.